These 27 T cell receptor beta chains were all obtained from the same sample, sequenced in a study of shared clonotypes between healthy human individuals. Clones were sequenced by immunoSEQ multiplex PCR, and TCRdb holds only the in-frame ones, with some missing. The table includes 2,500,000 or so clones, 93% detected once. The sample was naive CD4+ T cells from PBMCs. Subset: CD45RA+ positively selected. The source is a young man in good health. Some clones in this sample may be carry-over from other donors' samples.

The V gene is TRBV5-1, the J gene TRBJ2-2; D possibly corresponds to TRBD2 (6 bases). V was shortened by 1 base and J by 5 bases, with 15 bases between the two germline ends. The CDR3 is made up of 16 amino acids. CDR1 is SGHRS, CDR2 YFSETQ, per germline. CDR3 sequence (DNA): TGCGCCAGCAGCTTGTTCGGGCTAGCGTTGACCGGGGAGCTGTTTTTT. It translates to CASSLFGLALTGELFF.

The gene calls are TRBV27 and TRBJ2-1; perhaps D is TRBD1 or TRBD2 (5 bases each). CDR1 is MNHEY, CDR2 SMNVEV, per germline (reference sequence). The CDR3 spans 17 residues. V lost 5 bases to trimming and J lost 6 bases, with 23 bases between them. The CDR3 region is CASSPGTGLQVVNEQFF. CDR3 DNA: TGTGCCAGCAGTCCAGGGACGGGGCTGCAAGTGGTCAATGAGCAGTTCTTC.

The DNA of the CDR3 is TGTGCCAGCAGCTCCTCGGGGGGGTCGACTGAAGCTTTCTTT. It yields the protein CASSSSGGSTEAFF. V is TRBV7-9 and J is TRBJ1-1, with D perhaps matching TRBD1 (5 bases). The CDR3 has 14 residues. Germline values: CDR1 SEHNR, CDR2 FQNEAQ (reference sequence). V lost 4 bases and J lost 5, with 14 bases in between.

CDR3 residues: CASSWVGPPEAFF. Here the CDR3 DNA reads TGTGCCAGCAGCTGGGTGGGACCCCCGGAAGCTTTCTTT. This chain joins TRBV5-5 and TRBJ1-1; TRBD1 might be the D (5 bases). Between the trimmed V and J ends, which lost 3 bases and 8 bases, there was a span of 14 bases. CDR1 and CDR2 from the germline V gene are SGHKS and YYEKEE (reference sequence). This CDR3 has 13 amino acids.

The genes are TRBV28 and TRBJ2-5; 10 positions match TRBD2. Germline loops: CDR1 MDHEN, CDR2 SYDVKM. The CDR3 spans 16 residues. V lost 0 bases, J lost 0 bases, and 1 base stayed unmatched. For the CDR3, the DNA is TGTGCCAGCAGTTTATGGCTAGCGGGGGACCAAGAGACCCAGTACTTC. Its translation is CASSLWLAGDQETQYF. Looking up the rest from reference TRBV28 and TRBJ2-5 gives the full variable domain: DVKVTQSSRYLVKRTGEKVFLECVQDMDHENMFWYRQDPGLGLRLIYFSYDVKMKEKGDIPEGYSVSREKKERFSLILESASTNQTSMYLCASSLWLAGDQETQYFGPGTRLLVL.

The rearrangement joins TRBV5-1 to TRBJ2-3, with unresolved D. Germline-derived CDR1 and CDR2 are SGHRS and YFSETQ. V lost 4 bases and J lost 0, with 24 bases in between. This CDR3 is 19 amino acids long. Written as DNA, the CDR3 is TGCGCCAGCAGCCGACCTCAGAACCAACGAGTGTTTAGCACAGATACGCAGTATTTT. Translating it yields CASSRPQNQRVFSTDTQYF.

V gene TRBV27 combines with J gene TRBJ1-3, with D possibly being TRBD1 (5 bases). The CDR3 loop spans 13 amino acids. V gave up 5 bases and J gave up 3 bases, with 8 bases separating them. Germline assignment: CDR1 MNHEY and CDR2 SMNVEV (reference sequence). CDR3 nucleotides: TGTGCCAGCAGTCCGGGGGTTGGAAACACCATATATTTT. Its protein product is CASSPGVGNTIYF.

The V and J genes are TRBV4-1 and TRBJ2-7; 12 bases match TRBD1. Trimming at V came to 4 bases and at J to 7 bases, leaving 8 bases not matched to a gene. This CDR3 has 15 residues. CDR1 is MGHRA, CDR2 YSYEKL, per germline. The CDR3 spells CASSLPGQGASEQYF. The CDR3 nucleotides are TGCGCCAGCAGCCTCCCGGGACAGGGGGCAAGTGAGCAGTACTTC.

The chain links TRBV15 to TRBJ2-2; no reliable D call. The CDR3 is 14 amino acids. V lost 5 bases and J 7 bases, leaving 14 bases between the germline ends. The germline V gene encodes CDR1 LNHNV and CDR2 YYDKDF (reference sequence). The CDR3 coding sequence is TGTGCCACCAGCGAAGGTACTGGGGACGGGGAGCTGTTTTTT. This sequence encodes CATSEGTGDGELFF. Variable domain in full (rest from reference TRBV15 and TRBJ2-2): DAMVIQNPRYQVTQFGKPVTLSCSQTLNHNVMYWYQQKSSQAPKLLFHYYDKDFNNEADTPDNFQSRRPNTSFCFLDIRSPGLGDTAMYLCATSEGTGDGELFFGEGSRLTVL.

The V and J genes are TRBV27 and TRBJ1-3, with D uncertain. Germline CDR1 MNHEY, CDR2 SMNVEV (reference sequence). V was trimmed by 4 bases and J by 0 bases, leaving 19 bases between them. This CDR3 contains 18 residues. Here the CDR3 reads CASSSGRGRPSSGNTIYF. DNA for the CDR3: TGTGCCAGCAGTTCCGGTAGAGGACGGCCGAGCTCTGGAAACACCATATATTTT.

The rearrangement links TRBV5-1 to TRBJ2-7; tentatively, D is TRBD1 (5 bases). The length of the CDR3 is 14 residues. Germline assignment: CDR1 SGHRS and CDR2 YFSETQ. Trimming removed 1 base at V and 2 bases at J, with 10 bases between. The CDR3, as DNA: TGCGCCAGCAGCTTGCCCTCGACAGCCTACGAGCAGTACTTC. It codes for CASSLPSTAYEQYF.

The V and J genes are TRBV30 and TRBJ2-5; 9 bases match TRBD1. Germline CDR1 GTSNPN, CDR2 SVGIG (reference sequence). CDR3 size: 12 residues. J gave up 4 bases and V 8 bases, and 5 bases lay outside the gene matches. The CDR3: CAGKTGGETQYF. CDR3 nucleotide sequence: TGTGCCGGAAAGACAGGGGGAGAGACCCAGTACTTC.

The V and J genes are TRBV27 and TRBJ2-1, with 7 bases identical to TRBD1. Per the germline V gene, CDR1 is MNHEY and CDR2 is SMNVEV (reference sequence). V lost 2 bases and J lost 7; bases outside the gene matches: 8. This CDR3 has 15 residues. The CDR3 nucleotides are TGTGCCAGCAGTTTAGACCAGGGGGTCCATAATGAGCAGTTCTTC. This codes for CASSLDQGVHNEQFF.

The V gene is TRBV4-1, the J gene TRBJ2-6; TRBD1 aligns across 9 bases. Unmatched junction bases numbered 5, after V lost 4 bases and J lost 1 base. CDR3 length: 17 amino acids. Germline assignment: CDR1 MGHRA and CDR2 YSYEKL. CDR3 bases: TGCGCCAGCAGCCGGGACAGGGATACTTCTGGGGCCAACGTCCTGACTTTC. It translates to CASSRDRDTSGANVLTF.

This clone was found once. The chain carries TRBV16 and TRBJ1-3; D unclear. Germline loops: CDR1 KGHSY, CDR2 FQNENV. V dropped 0 bases and J dropped 2 bases, with 8 bases sitting between them. The length of the CDR3 is 15 residues. CDR3 sequence: CASSQSGGAGNTIYF. In nucleotides, the CDR3 is TGTGCCAGCAGCCAATCAGGCGGCGCTGGAAACACCATATATTTT.

A word on this clone: Different DNA sequences within this sample yield the same CDR3. V is TRBV29-1 and J is TRBJ2-5; weak D call: TRBD1 (6 bases). Deletions cut 5 bases from V and 4 bases from J, with 11 bases between. There are 12 residues in the CDR3. In germline, CDR1 is SQVTM, CDR2 ANQGSEA. CDR3 DNA sequence: TGCAGCGTTTCACAGGGTGGAGAGACCCAGTACTTC. It translates to CSVSQGGETQYF.

This clone has just one count. The chain combines TRBV29-1 with TRBJ1-2; D is uncertain. V lost 7 bases and J 2 bases, leaving 11 bases between the germline ends. In germline, CDR1 is SQVTM, CDR2 ANQGSEA. The CDR3 has 12 residues. The CDR3 reads CSALHQNYGYTF. CDR3 sequence (DNA): TGCAGCGCCCTGCACCAGAACTATGGCTACACCTTC.

The chain recombines TRBV7-9 with TRBJ2-1; 12 bases align to TRBD2. Germline lookup yields CDR1 SEHNR and CDR2 FQNEAQ (reference sequence). The CDR3 totals 19 residues. With 1 base clipped from V and 10 bases from J, the junction kept 17 bases outside the gene matches. CDR3 protein: CASSLGASGRAKRLREQFF. In nucleotides, the CDR3 is TGTGCCAGCAGCTTAGGTGCTAGCGGGAGGGCCAAACGGTTAAGGGAGCAGTTCTTC. Using reference TRBV7-9 and TRBJ2-1 for the parts outside the CDR3, the full variable domain is DTGVSQNPRHKITKRGQNVTFRCDPISEHNRLYWYRQTLGQGPEFLTYFQNEAQLEKSRLLSDRFSAERPKGSFSTLEIQRTEQGDSAMYLCASSLGASGRAKRLREQFFGPGTRLTVL.

As regards this clone: An end of the junction does not agree with germline; a read error may underlie this. This CDR3 is CASSLGGLAAYSEQFF. The CDR3 DNA reads TGCGCCAGCAGCTTGGGGGGACTAGCGGCATACAGTGAGCAGTTCTTC. The V and J genes are TRBV5-1 and TRBJ2-1; 11 positions agree with TRBD2. The CDR3 has 16 amino acids. Germline lookup yields CDR1 SGHRS and CDR2 YFSETQ. Combining the CDR3 with reference TRBV5-1 and TRBJ2-1 gives the whole variable domain KAGVTQTPRYLIKTRGQQVTLSCSPISGHRSVSWYQQTPGQGLQFLFEYFSETQRNKGNFPGRFSGRQFSNSRSEMNVSTLELGDSALYLCASSLGGLAAYSEQFFGPGTRLTVL.

The V and J genes are TRBV7-9 and TRBJ1-4; D may be TRBD1 (5 bases). V lost 2 bases and J 6 bases, leaving 13 bases between the germline ends. Germline CDR1 reads SEHNR; CDR2 reads FQNEAQ (reference sequence). This CDR3 has 15 residues. The DNA of the CDR3 is TGTGCCAGCAGCTTACTCAGGGTTCGGGATGAAAAACTGTTTTTT. This gives the protein CASSLLRVRDEKLFF.

The genes are TRBV28 and TRBJ2-1; D might be TRBD1 (5 bases). Trimming stripped 2 bases from V and 15 bases from J, with 20 bases between. Germline CDR1 reads MDHEN; CDR2 reads SYDVKM. CDR3 length: 14 residues. The CDR3 nucleotides read TGTGCCAGCAGTTTAGGCAGGGTAGGACCGACGATGTTCTTC. Protein sequence: CASSLGRVGPTMFF. The full variable domain, completed using reference TRBV28 and TRBJ2-1, is DVKVTQSSRYLVKRTGEKVFLECVQDMDHENMFWYRQDPGLGLRLIYFSYDVKMKEKGDIPEGYSVSREKKERFSLILESASTNQTSMYLCASSLGRVGPTMFFGPGTRLTVL.

This clone was seen only a few times. The V call is TRBV12-5, the J call TRBJ1-2; no clear D. Trimming took 5 bases from V and 4 from J, leaving 14 bases between them. The CDR3 has 14 residues. The germline V gene encodes CDR1 LGHNT and CDR2 FRNRAP. CDR3 region: CASGPGRILYGYTF. CDR3 DNA: TGTGCTAGTGGTCCTGGGAGGATTCTCTATGGCTACACCTTC.

In its sample, this clone was seen a few times. J is TRBJ2-7 and V is TRBV19; D may be TRBD2 (5 bases). This CDR3 spans 15 amino acids. Trimming pared 6 bases from V and 4 bases from J, leaving 19 bases between. The germline gives CDR1 LNHDA, CDR2 SQIVND (reference sequence). This CDR3 reads CASSSIHIPGYEQYF. Written as DNA, the CDR3 is TGTGCCAGTAGCTCTATCCACATACCGGGATACGAGCAGTACTTC.

This chain's CDR3 is CAIQGGLFFNEQFF. The CDR3 coding sequence is TGTGCCATTCAGGGAGGATTATTCTTCAATGAGCAGTTCTTC. The chain uses TRBV10-3 and TRBJ2-1; D is possibly TRBD2 (6 bases). Germline values: CDR1 ENHRY, CDR2 SYGVKD. The CDR3 length is 14 residues. Trimming took off 9 bases at V and 6 bases at J, with 18 bases between the two ends.

The rearrangement uses TRBV6-1 and TRBJ2-3; 10 bases map to TRBD2. With 4 bases clipped from V and 4 bases from J, the junction kept 11 bases outside the gene matches. CDR3 length: 17 amino acids. In germline, CDR1 is MNHNS, CDR2 SASEGT. The CDR3, as DNA: TGTGCCAGCAGTGCCAAAACTAGCGGGGTCCCCCCAGATACGCAGTATTTT. It encodes CASSAKTSGVPPDTQYF.

The chain uses TRBV5-4 and TRBJ2-7; TRBD2 aligns across 7 bases. This CDR3 region has 16 residues. The ends lost 7 bases at V and 2 bases at J; junction bases unmatched: 15. Germline lookup yields CDR1 SGHNT and CDR2 YYREEE (reference sequence). Here the CDR3 DNA reads TGTGCCAGCCGGAACCGAGGGAGGGACTCTCCCTACGAGCAGTACTTC. It translates to CASRNRGRDSPYEQYF.

CDR3 DNA sequence: TGTGCCAGCAGCGGCGGGGGGTTTGGCCAGCCCCAGCATTTT. This codes for CASSGGGFGQPQHF. This chain links TRBV7-3 with TRBJ1-5, with D possibly being TRBD1 (5 bases). CDR3 size: 14 residues. V dropped 5 bases and J dropped 7 bases, with 15 bases sitting between them. Germline-derived CDR1 and CDR2 are SGHTA and FQGTGA.